This T cell receptor (beta chain) was identified in a study of cytomegalovirus exposure and HLA in healthy donors. The PCR employed 60 Vbeta primers together with 13 Jbeta primers. TCRdb's table, derived via immunoSEQ multiplex PCR, lists solely in-frame clones and lacks some. Altogether about 180,000 clones are present, more than 80% being singletons, with the ten largest covering 4% to 6%. CDR1 and CDR2 from the germline V gene are SGHRS and YFSETQ. Trimming removed 2 bases from V and 2 bases from J, with 15 bases in between. This CDR3 region has 16 residues. The clonotype comes from a man between 18 and 29 years old in good health and CMV-seronegative. The gene calls are TRBV5-1 and TRBJ2-3; tentatively, D is TRBD2 (5 bases). The sample was PBMCs. In DNA form, the CDR3 reads TGCGCCAGCAGCTTTTCGGGTCGTAGCGTCACAGATACGCAGTATTTT. This gives the protein CASSFSGRSVTDTQYF.